What follows is one T cell receptor beta chain and its context. Its antigen remains unidentified. The same CDR3 also results from other DNA sequences found in this sample. This record comes from a study of shared clonotypes between healthy human individuals. For the study at large: With ages of 18 to 49, the donors were two women and three men. Each donor's CD8 memory used one plate, CD8 naive two, each CD4 subset three. Whole-study results and caveats: Clonotype sharing among donors, it was expected, would be affected by sequencing depth.

For each subset, genomic DNA was distributed in equal portions over several immunoSEQ plates. Data came from immunoSEQ multiplex PCR; TCRdb stores just in-frame clones and leaves some out. The sample lists some 1 million clones, around four fifths occurring once. The germline CDR1 and CDR2 sequences are DFQATT and SNEGSKA (reference sequence). CDR3 length equals 11 residues. With 6 bases removed from V and 4 bases from J, the gap between germline ends came to 10 bases. Sequencing input: memory CD4+ T cells sorted from blood. The subset was: CD45RA-negative fraction. The clonotype originates from a man between 18 and 35 years old in good health. This sequence joins TRBV20-1 and TRBJ2-7; tentative D call: TRBD2 (5 bases). Here the CDR3 DNA reads TGCAGTGCCCGGGGTCAGTACGAGCAGTACTTC. Residues: CSARGQYEQYF.